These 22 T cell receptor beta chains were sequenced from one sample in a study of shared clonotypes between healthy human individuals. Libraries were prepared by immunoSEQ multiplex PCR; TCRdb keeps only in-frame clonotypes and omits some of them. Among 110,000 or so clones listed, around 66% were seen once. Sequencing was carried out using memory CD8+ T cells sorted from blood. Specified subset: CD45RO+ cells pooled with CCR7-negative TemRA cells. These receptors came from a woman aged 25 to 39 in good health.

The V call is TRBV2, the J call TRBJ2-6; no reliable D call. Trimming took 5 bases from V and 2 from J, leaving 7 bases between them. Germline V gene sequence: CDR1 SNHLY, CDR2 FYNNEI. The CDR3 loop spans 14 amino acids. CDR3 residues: CASSLRTGANVLTF. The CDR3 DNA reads TGTGCCAGCAGTCTTCGAACTGGGGCCAACGTCCTGACTTTC. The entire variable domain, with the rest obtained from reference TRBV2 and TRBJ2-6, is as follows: EPEVTQTPSHQVTQMGQEVILRCVPISNHLYFYWYRQILGQKVEFLVSFYNNEISEKSEIFDDQFSVERPDGSNFTLKIRSTKLEDSAMYFCASSLRTGANVLTFGAGSRLTVL.

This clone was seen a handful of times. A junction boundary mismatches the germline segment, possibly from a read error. The CDR3: CASTETSGSYNEQFF. Written as DNA, the CDR3 is TGTGCCAGCACTGAAACTAGCGGATCCTACAATGAGCAGTTCTTC. The chain uses TRBV6-1 and TRBJ2-1; TRBD2 aligns across 8 bases. This CDR3 comprises 15 residues. Germline V lookup: CDR1 MNHNS, CDR2 SASEGT.

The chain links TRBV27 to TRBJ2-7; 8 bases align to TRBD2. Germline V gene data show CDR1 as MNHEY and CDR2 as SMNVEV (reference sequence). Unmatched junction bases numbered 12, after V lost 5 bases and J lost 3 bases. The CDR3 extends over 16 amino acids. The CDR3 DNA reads TGTGCCAGCAGTCCCAGTGGTAGCGGGACCCTCTACGAGCAGTACTTC. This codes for CASSPSGSGTLYEQYF.

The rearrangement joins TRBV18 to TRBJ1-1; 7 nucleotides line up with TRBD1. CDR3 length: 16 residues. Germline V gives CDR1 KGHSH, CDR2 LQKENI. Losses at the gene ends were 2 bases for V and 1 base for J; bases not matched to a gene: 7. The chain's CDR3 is CASSPRTGPQNTEAFF. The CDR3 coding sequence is TGTGCCAGCTCACCAAGGACAGGACCCCAGAACACTGAAGCTTTCTTT. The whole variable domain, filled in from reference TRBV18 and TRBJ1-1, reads NAGVMQNPRHLVRRRGQEARLRCSPMKGHSHVYWYRQLPEEGLKFMVYLQKENIIDESGMPKERFSAEFPKEGPSILRIQQVVRGDSAAYFCASSPRTGPQNTEAFFGQGTRLTVV.

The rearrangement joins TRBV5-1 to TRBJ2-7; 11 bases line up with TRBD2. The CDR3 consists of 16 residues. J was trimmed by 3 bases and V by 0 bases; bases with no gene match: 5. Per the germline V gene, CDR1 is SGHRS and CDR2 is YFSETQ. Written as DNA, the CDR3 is TGCGCCAGCAGCTTGGGCGCCGGGACTAGCGGCTACGAGCAGTACTTC. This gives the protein CASSLGAGTSGYEQYF.

CDR3 DNA: TGTGCCAGCAGCCAGGTCCTCGGCCAGAACAATGAGCAGTTCTTC. Translation: CASSQVLGQNNEQFF. The chain uses TRBV4-2 and TRBJ2-1; no definite D call. V was trimmed by 3 bases and J by 5 bases, leaving 14 bases between them. The CDR3 loop spans 15 amino acids. The germline CDR1 and CDR2 sequences are LGHNA and YNFKEQ.

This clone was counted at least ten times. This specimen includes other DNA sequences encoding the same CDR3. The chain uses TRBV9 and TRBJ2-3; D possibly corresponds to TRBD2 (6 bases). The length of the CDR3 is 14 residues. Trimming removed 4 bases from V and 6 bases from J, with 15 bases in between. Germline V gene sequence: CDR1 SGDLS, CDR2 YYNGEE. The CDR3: CASSFGGGSDTQYF. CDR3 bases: TGTGCCAGCAGCTTCGGAGGAGGGAGTGATACGCAGTATTTT.

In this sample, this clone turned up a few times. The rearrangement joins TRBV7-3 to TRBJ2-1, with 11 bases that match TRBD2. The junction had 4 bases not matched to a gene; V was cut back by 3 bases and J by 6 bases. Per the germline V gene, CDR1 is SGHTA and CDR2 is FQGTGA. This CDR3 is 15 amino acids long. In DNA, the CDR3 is TGTGCCAGCAGCTTTCTAGCGGGAGGCTTCAATGAGCAGTTCTTC. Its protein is CASSFLAGGFNEQFF.

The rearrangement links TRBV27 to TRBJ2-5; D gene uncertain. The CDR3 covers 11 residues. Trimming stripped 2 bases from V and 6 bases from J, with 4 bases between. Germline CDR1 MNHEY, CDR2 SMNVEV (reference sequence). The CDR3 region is CASSLGQTQYF. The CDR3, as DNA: TGTGCCAGCAGTTTAGGTCAGACCCAGTACTTC.

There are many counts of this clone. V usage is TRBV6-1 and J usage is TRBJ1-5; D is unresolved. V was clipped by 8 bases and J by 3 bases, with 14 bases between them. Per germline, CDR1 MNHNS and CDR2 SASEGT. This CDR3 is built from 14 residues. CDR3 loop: CASSTSGDNQPQHF. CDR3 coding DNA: TGTGCCAGCTCAACGTCCGGGGACAATCAGCCCCAGCATTTT.

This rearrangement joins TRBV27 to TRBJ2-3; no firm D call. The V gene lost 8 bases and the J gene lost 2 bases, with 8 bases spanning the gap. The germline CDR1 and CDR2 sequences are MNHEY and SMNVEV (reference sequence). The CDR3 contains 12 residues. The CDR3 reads CASLLFTDTQYF. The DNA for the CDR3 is TGTGCCAGCCTCCTATTCACAGATACGCAGTATTTT.

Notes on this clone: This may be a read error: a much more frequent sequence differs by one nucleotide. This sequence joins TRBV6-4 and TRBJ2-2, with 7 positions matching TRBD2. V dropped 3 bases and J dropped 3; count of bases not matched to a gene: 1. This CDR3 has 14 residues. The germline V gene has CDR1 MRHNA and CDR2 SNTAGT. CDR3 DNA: TGTGCCAGCAGTGAAGGACTAGACACCGGGGAGCTGTTTTTT. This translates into CASSEGLDTGELFF.

The CDR3 DNA follows: TGTGCCAGCAGTTCCTTCGGGGACAGGGGGCCCCCCGGGGAGCTGTTTTTT. It encodes CASSSFGDRGPPGELFF. This chain uses TRBV25-1 with TRBJ2-2; 12 bases are shared with TRBD1. Germline trimming cut 5 bases from V and 6 bases from J; bases unmatched to any gene: 10. There are 17 residues in the CDR3. Germline lookup yields CDR1 MGHDK and CDR2 SYGVNS.

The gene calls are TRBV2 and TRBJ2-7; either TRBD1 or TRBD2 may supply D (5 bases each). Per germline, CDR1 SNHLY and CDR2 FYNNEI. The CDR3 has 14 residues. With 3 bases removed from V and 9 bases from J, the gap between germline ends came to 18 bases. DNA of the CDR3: TGTGCCAGCAGTGAGTGGCAGGGCCAAGGGAGGCAGTACTTC. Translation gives CASSEWQGQGRQYF.

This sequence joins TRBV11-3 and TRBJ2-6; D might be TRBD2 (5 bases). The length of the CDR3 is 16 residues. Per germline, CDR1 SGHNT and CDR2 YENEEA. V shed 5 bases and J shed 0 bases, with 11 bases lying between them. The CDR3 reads CASSQDGDSGANVLTF. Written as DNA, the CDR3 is TGTGCCAGCAGCCAAGACGGGGACTCTGGGGCCAACGTCCTGACTTTC.

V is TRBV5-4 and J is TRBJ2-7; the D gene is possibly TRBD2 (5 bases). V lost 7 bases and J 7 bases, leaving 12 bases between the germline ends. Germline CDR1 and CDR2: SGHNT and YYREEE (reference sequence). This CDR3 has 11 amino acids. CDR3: CASGSEGEQYF. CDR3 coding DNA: TGTGCCAGCGGCTCCGAGGGAGAGCAGTACTTC.

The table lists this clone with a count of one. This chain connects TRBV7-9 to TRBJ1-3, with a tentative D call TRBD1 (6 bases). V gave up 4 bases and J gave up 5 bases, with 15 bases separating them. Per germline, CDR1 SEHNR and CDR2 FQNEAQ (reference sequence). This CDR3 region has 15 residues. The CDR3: CASSSIGGQRNTIYF. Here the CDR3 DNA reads TGTGCCAGCAGCTCAATCGGGGGGCAGCGAAACACCATATATTTT.

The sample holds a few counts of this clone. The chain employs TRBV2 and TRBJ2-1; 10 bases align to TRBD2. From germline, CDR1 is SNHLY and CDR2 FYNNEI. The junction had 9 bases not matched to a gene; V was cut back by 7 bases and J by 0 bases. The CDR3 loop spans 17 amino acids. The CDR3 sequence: CASNQGLAESSYNEQFF. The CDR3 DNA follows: TGTGCCAGCAATCAAGGACTAGCGGAGAGCTCCTACAATGAGCAGTTCTTC.

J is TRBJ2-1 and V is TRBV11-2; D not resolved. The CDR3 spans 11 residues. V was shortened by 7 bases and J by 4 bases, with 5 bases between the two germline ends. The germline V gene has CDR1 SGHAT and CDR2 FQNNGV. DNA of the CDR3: TGTGCCAGCAAAAGTTACAATGAGCAGTTCTTC. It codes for CASKSYNEQFF.

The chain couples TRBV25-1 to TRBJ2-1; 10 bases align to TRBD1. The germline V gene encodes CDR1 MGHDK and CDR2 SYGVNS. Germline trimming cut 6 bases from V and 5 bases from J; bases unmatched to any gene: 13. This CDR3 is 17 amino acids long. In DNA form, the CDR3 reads TGTGCCAGCAGCCCAAGAGGATGGGACAGGGGAGACAATGAGCAGTTCTTC. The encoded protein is CASSPRGWDRGDNEQFF.

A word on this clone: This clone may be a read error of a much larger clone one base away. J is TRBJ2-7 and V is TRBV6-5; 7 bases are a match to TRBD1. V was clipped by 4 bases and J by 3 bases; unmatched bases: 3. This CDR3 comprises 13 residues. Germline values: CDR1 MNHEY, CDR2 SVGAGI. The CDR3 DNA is TGTGCCAGCAGTTTCGGACAGGACTACGAGCAGTACTTC. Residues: CASSFGQDYEQYF.

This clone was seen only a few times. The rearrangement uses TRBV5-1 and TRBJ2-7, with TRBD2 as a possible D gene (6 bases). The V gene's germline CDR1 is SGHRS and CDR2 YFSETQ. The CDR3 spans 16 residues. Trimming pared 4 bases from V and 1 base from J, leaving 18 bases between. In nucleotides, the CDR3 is TGCGCCAGCAGCCCGGGGTTGCGGAGGGATTCCTACGAGCAGTACTTC. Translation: CASSPGLRRDSYEQYF. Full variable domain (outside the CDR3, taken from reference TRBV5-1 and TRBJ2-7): KAGVTQTPRYLIKTRGQQVTLSCSPISGHRSVSWYQQTPGQGLQFLFEYFSETQRNKGNFPGRFSGRQFSNSRSEMNVSTLELGDSALYLCASSPGLRRDSYEQYFGPGTRLTVT.